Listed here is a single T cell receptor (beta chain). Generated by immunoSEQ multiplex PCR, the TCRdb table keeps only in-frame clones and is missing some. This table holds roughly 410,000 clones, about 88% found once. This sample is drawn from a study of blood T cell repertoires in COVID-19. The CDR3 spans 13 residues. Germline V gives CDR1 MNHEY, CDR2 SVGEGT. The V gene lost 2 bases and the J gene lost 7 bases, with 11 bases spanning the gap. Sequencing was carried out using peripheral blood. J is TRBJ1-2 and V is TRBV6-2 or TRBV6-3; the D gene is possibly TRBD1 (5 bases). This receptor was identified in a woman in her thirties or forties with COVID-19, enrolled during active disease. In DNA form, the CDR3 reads TGTGCCAGCAGTTACGGCCACCAGGGTGGCTACACCTTC. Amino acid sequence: CASSYGHQGGYTF.